Each of the 14 T cell receptor beta chains below was sequenced from the same sample in a study of cytomegalovirus exposure and HLA in healthy donors. In the PCR, 60 Vbeta and 13 Jbeta primers were used. Libraries were prepared by immunoSEQ multiplex PCR; TCRdb keeps only in-frame clonotypes and omits some of them. The data show roughly 77,000 clones, around 79% seen once. Sequencing used PBMCs. The receptors come from a man between 35 and 55 years old in good health and CMV-seronegative.

V gene TRBV30 combines with J gene TRBJ2-1; possible D gene TRBD2, 6 bases. Trimming removed 7 bases at V and 2 bases at J, with 15 bases between. CDR3 length equals 14 residues. Germline V CDR1 and CDR2: GTSNPN, SVGIG (reference sequence). The CDR3 loop is CAYTTRFPYNEQFF. The CDR3 bases are TGTGCCTACACGACTAGGTTCCCCTACAATGAGCAGTTCTTC.

V gene TRBV5-4 combines with J gene TRBJ1-3; tentative D call: TRBD1 (5 bases). There are 16 residues in the CDR3. V dropped 2 bases and J dropped 0 bases, with 12 bases sitting between them. CDR1 SGHNT and CDR2 YYREEE come from the germline V gene (reference sequence). The CDR3 DNA reads as TGTGCCAGCAGCTTAGGAAGGGGCCTCTCTGGAAACACCATATATTTT. Protein product: CASSLGRGLSGNTIYF.

The chain has TRBV7-9 and TRBJ2-3; no clear D. The V gene's germline CDR1 is SEHNR and CDR2 FQNEAQ (reference sequence). Trimming removed 7 bases at V and 0 bases at J, with 14 bases between. The CDR3 covers 15 residues. The CDR3 region has the DNA TGTGCCAGCACCCTAGATTTCTCTAGCACAGATACGCAGTATTTT. Protein sequence: CASTLDFSSTDTQYF. The entire variable domain, with the rest obtained from reference TRBV7-9 and TRBJ2-3, is as follows: DTGVSQNPRHKITKRGQNVTFRCDPISEHNRLYWYRQTLGQGPEFLTYFQNEAQLEKSRLLSDRFSAERPKGSFSTLEIQRTEQGDSAMYLCASTLDFSSTDTQYFGPGTRLTVL.

V usage is TRBV30 and J usage is TRBJ2-7; 8 bases agree with TRBD2. Unmatched junction bases numbered 12, after V lost 5 bases and J lost 6 bases. CDR1 is GTSNPN and CDR2 is SVGIG in the germline V gene (reference sequence). This CDR3 is built from 14 residues. The CDR3 coding sequence is TGTGCCTGGGGGGCGGGAGGCCCTCTTGGCGAGCAGTACTTC. It specifies CAWGAGGPLGEQYF. The full variable domain, its missing parts supplied by reference TRBV30 and TRBJ2-7, is SQTIHQWPATLVQPVGSPLSLECTVEGTSNPNLYWYRQAAGRGLQLLFYSVGIGQISSEVPQNLSASRPQDRQFILSSKKLLLSDSGFYLCAWGAGGPLGEQYFGPGTRLTVT.

Only one count was recorded for this clone. A junction end diverges from the germline sequence, so it may reflect a read error. The chain recombines TRBV19 with TRBJ1-1, with D uncertain. This CDR3 spans 13 amino acids. Germline V gives CDR1 LNHDA, CDR2 SQIVND (reference sequence). The CDR3 DNA reads as TGTGCCAGTACCCCTACGGGGAACGCTGAAGCTTTCTTT. Encoded protein: CASTPTGNAEAFF.

Here the CDR3 reads CASSLKAAAERKETQYF. CDR3 coding DNA: TGTGCCAGCAGCTTAAAGGCGGCGGCGGAGCGAAAAGAGACCCAGTACTTC. The chain uses TRBV13 and TRBJ2-5; the D is unclear. Per germline, CDR1 PRHDT and CDR2 FYEKMQ (reference sequence). Trimming shortened V by 2 bases and J by 3 bases, and 19 bases separated the two germline ends. The CDR3 is 17 amino acids.

The chain links TRBV6-1 to TRBJ2-5, with 8 bases matching TRBD2. J lost 2 bases, V lost 7 bases, and 6 bases had no gene match. Germline V CDR1 and CDR2: MNHNS, SASEGT. This CDR3 comprises 14 residues. In DNA, the CDR3 is TGTGCCAGCAACCACGGGGGGGGACAAGAGACCCAGTACTTC. It is translated as CASNHGGGQETQYF.

The gene calls are TRBV2 and TRBJ2-7; maybe TRBD2 (6 bases). The V end lost 7 bases, the J end lost 1 base, and 11 bases lay between the germline ends. The CDR3 is 13 amino acids. Looked up from germline, CDR1 is SNHLY and CDR2 is FYNNEI. CDR3 nucleotide sequence: TGTGCCAGCAACCGGGACTTTTCCTACGAGCAGTACTTC. It translates to CASNRDFSYEQYF.

This chain joins TRBV9 and TRBJ2-3; D is undetermined. CDR3 length: 12 residues. Germline V CDR1 and CDR2: SGDLS, YYNGEE. Deletions cut 4 bases from V and 4 bases from J, with 7 bases between. CDR3 coding DNA: TGTGCCAGCAGCCCCCGGGCAGATACGCAGTATTTT. Amino acid sequence: CASSPRADTQYF. Supplemented by reference TRBV9 and TRBJ2-3, the full variable domain reads DSGVTQTPKHLITATGQRVTLRCSPRSGDLSVYWYQQSLDQGLQFLIQYYNGEERAKGNILERFSAQQFPDLHSELNLSSLELGDSALYFCASSPRADTQYFGPGTRLTVL.

About this clone: An end of the junction differs from the germline gene, which may be a read error. The chain uses TRBV7-9 and TRBJ2-7; possibly TRBD1 for D (5 bases). Per the germline V gene, CDR1 is SEHNR and CDR2 is FQNEAQ (reference sequence). The CDR3 is 11 amino acids. For the CDR3, the DNA is TGTGCCAGCAGCAAAGAGGTACAGGTCAACTTC. Translation: CASSKEVQVNF.

The V gene is TRBV28, the J gene TRBJ1-2; the D gene is possibly TRBD1 (6 bases). V lost 4 bases, J lost 2 bases, and 17 bases lay in between. The germline V gene encodes CDR1 MDHEN and CDR2 SYDVKM. The CDR3 spans 16 residues. The CDR3 region is CASSSWVETGNYGYTF. The DNA of the CDR3 is TGTGCCAGCAGTTCGTGGGTTGAGACAGGAAACTATGGCTACACCTTC.

The chain links TRBV6-6 to TRBJ1-3; tentative D call: TRBD1 (5 bases). The germline V gene encodes CDR1 MNHNY and CDR2 SVGAGI (reference sequence). The CDR3 is 16 amino acids. V was clipped by 5 bases and J by 4 bases, with 18 bases between them. This CDR3 reads CASSPRRDSLGNTIYF. CDR3 DNA sequence: TGTGCCAGCAGTCCCCGCAGAGACAGCCTAGGAAACACCATATATTTT.

This clone has a handful of counts. CDR3 bases: TGTGCCAGCAGCCCCCACCCGACTAGCGGGTATCGGAATGAGCAGTTCTTC. Its translation: CASSPHPTSGYRNEQFF. The chain couples TRBV7-3 to TRBJ2-1; 10 bases align to TRBD2. J was trimmed by 7 bases and V by 5 bases; bases with no gene match: 14. Germline V gives CDR1 SGHTA, CDR2 FQGTGA. This CDR3 has 17 residues.

The chain is built from TRBV9 and TRBJ2-7; the match to TRBD1 covers 7 bases. Trimming removed 0 bases from V and 4 bases from J; junction bases left unmatched: 4. The germline CDR1 and CDR2 sequences are SGDLS and YYNGEE. There are 14 residues in the CDR3. CDR3 coding DNA: TGTGCCAGCAGCGTAGCAGGGACAGCGTACGAGCAGTACTTC. As protein: CASSVAGTAYEQYF.